This T cell receptor (beta chain) was found in a study of blood T cell repertoires in COVID-19 (dated by TCRdb to about 2020). In terms of the full investigation: Samples from collaborators originated in the United States, Italy and Spain and spanned both the acute and convalescent phases of COVID-19. HLA class I and class II types, where available, came from metadata supplied by the sample provider rather than from assay-based typing. Subjects who had been exposed to COVID-19, were actively infected with it, or had recovered from it provided the deeply sampled blood TCRbeta repertoires that made up the dataset. The prospective study material was composed of cDNA or gDNA derived from T cells, B-cell-depleted T cells, or PBMCs. A freely available public database, intended as a resource for researchers studying the immune response to SARS-CoV-2, is where the repertoires were released. The samples were drawn from the first 160 participants of the ongoing ImmuneRACE study and from more than 1,000 subjects provided by 6 global collaborators. Nearly every sample came with metadata listing a de-identified subject ID, COVID-19 status, age in years and sex.

TCRbeta CDR3 regions were amplified from genomic DNA by means of the immunoSEQ Assay, a bias-controlled multiplex PCR. The study's own analysis went as follows. The number of nucleated cells in each sample was estimated by amplification of reference gene primers within the assay. To quantify the absolute abundance of each unique TCRbeta CDR3 rearrangement, sequence reads were collapsed and filtered. For each sample, productive Simpson clonality was calculated as the square root of Simpson's diversity index across productive rearrangements. Sourced from immuneACCESS, this table was stored by TCRdb with only in-frame sequences that have V and J called. A share of the clones is absent; for the studies checked, an unresolved V gene accounts for under half, and the remainder has no known explanation. That table furnishes V, J and clone size, whereas the DNA furnished D and trimming. The sample records fewer than 80,000 clones, roughly 92% of which are singletons. The ten largest clones represent around 6% of the sample.

Note on this clone: Its antigen specificity is not known. No qualities accompany the bases; no much larger clone lies one base away.

Whole blood was collected in K2EDTA tubes by collaborating institutions according to the institutions' own protocols. Collaborator samples were shipped for TCRbeta analysis as frozen whole blood, isolated PBMCs, or DNA extracted from either sample type. CDR1 SGHVS and CDR2 FQNEAQ are derived from the germline V gene. The germline ends are 19 bases apart after V is trimmed by 2 bases and J by 5 bases. The CDR3 numbers 16 residues from cysteine through phenylalanine. The sequence is cut down to CDR3 DNA, 48 bases in frame from base 1. Paper-wide results and their limitations: Clinical and demographic metadata were provided uncurated, with the amount varying by source and participant.

The receptor chain draws on TRBV7-8 and TRBJ2-7, and TRBD1 may be the D gene, going by 7 matching bases. Sequenced material: peripheral blood. The sequence derives from a human donor in a cohort sampled during active COVID-19. The sequenced DNA: TGTGCCAGCAGCTTACTTGGAGGGGGCAATGAGGACGAGCAGTACTTC. Protein translation: CASSLLGGGNEDEQYF.